This TCR beta chain was retrieved from a study of CXCR3-negative and CXCR3-positive naive CD8 T cells (dated by TCRdb to about 2019). Concerning the study at large: In total, about 150 million TRB reads were obtained, or roughly 1.5 +/- 0.3 million reads per library. Diversity and physicochemical repertoire analyses were performed on about a dozen donors pooled from two independent experiments. The TRBV-TRBJ cluster analysis covered naive subsets from 5 donors and memory cells from 3 donors. What the authors observed across the whole study: TRB CDR3s from CXCR3-positive naive cells showed higher hydrophobicity (lower Kidera factor 4), lower energy, and higher strength and volume indices than CXCR3-negative naive cells. Similar TRBV-TRBJ usage was shown by naive CXCR3-negative and CXCR3-positive cells from the same donor, whereas distinct patterns were shown by memory cells. Repertoire diversity was comparably high in both naive subsets but much lower in memory CD8+ T cells. Because CXCR3 expression was partially decreased after cryopreservation, freshly isolated PBMCs were used for most assays. Because surface CD5, which is linked to self-reactivity in mice, was comparable between the naive subsets, TCR interaction strength was also inferred from TRB CDR3 physicochemical properties.

The CDR3 holds 17 amino acids from the cysteine to the phenylalanine. The entry carries no DNA sequence. CDR1 and CDR2, per the germline V gene (reference sequence), are MNHNY and SVGAGI. Reads for this sample came from a NextSeq 550. The Human TCR Profiling Kit (MiLaboratory) was used to make UMI-labeled 5' RACE TRB cDNA libraries. cDNA synthesis used the entire amount of extracted RNA, and PCR amplification then used the entire amount of cDNA produced. Libraries were prepared in parallel using an identical number of PCR cycles. Under the source paper's analysis protocol: MIGEC and MiXCR extracted about 53,000 +/- 10,000 unique UMI-labeled TRB cDNA molecules per library, requiring at least two reads per UMI. On average, about 40,000 +/- 10,000 functional in-frame TRB CDR3 nucleotide clonotypes lacking stop codons were found per library. Diversity metrics, including normalized Shannon-Wiener and Chao1, were computed in VDJtools after downsampling to 5000 UMI-labeled TRB molecules per sample. Clonotype-size-weighted physicochemical properties of the central five CDR3 residues (interaction energy, strength, volume and Kidera factor 4) were computed in VDJtools. One entry per CDR3 protein sequence results from the TCRdb reprocessing of the reads, with DNA left out. The V and J calls follow TCRdb's processing rather than the paper's. The table for this sample records around 56,000 distinct CDR3 sequences. The ten largest clones take up about 0.43% of the sample.

Concerning this clonotype itself: The antigen this receptor binds is unknown.

Each CD8+ T cell subset was flow-sorted in triplicate, and 250,000 to 300,000 cells per subset were placed directly into RLT lysis buffer. To exclude memory contaminants, naive CD8+ T cells were stringently defined as CD45RO-CCR7+CD27+CD95-. Using standard density gradient centrifugation, peripheral blood mononuclear cells were isolated from buffy coats. A FACSAria III was used to flow-sort naive CXCR3-negative and CXCR3-positive CD8+ T cells. An RNeasy Mini Kit was used to extract total RNA from the sorted cells. Sequenced material: naive CXCR3- CD8+ T cells from blood. This sample's cell subset or site label indicates: CD45RO-CCR7+CD27+CD95- naive CD8+ T cells lacking CXCR3 (TNR3-). The V and J segments used are TRBV6-6 and TRBJ1-5; TCRdb designates TRBD1, a call that cannot be tested without DNA. This clonotype was obtained from a human donor in good health. Some clones in this sample may be carry-over from other donors' samples. The CDR3 sequence is CASSYDEAGTGHQPQHF.